The 4 T cell receptor beta chains presented below share a single source sample, sequenced in a study of blood T cells in healthy people across ages. PCR was performed a second time for 7 to 11 cycles using a sample-barcoded 5' primer and a J-beta primer mix. TCRdb recomputed calls from the 5' RACE reads with MiXCR, one row per CDR3 protein. The sample contains 800,000 to 950,000 distinct CDR3 sequences, around 48% of which appear only once. Sequencing was done on a sample of blood. The receptors come from a man aged 25-40 years in good health.

The V gene is TRBV20-1, the J gene TRBJ2-1; TRBD2 is a possible D gene (6 bases). The CDR3 is 15 amino acids. V lost 4 bases, J lost 2 bases, and 15 bases lay in between. The V gene's germline CDR1 is DFQATT and CDR2 SNEGSKA (reference sequence). The CDR3 DNA follows: TGCAGTGCTATTGGGGGGAGTATGGCCTACAATGAGCAGTTCTTC. Encoded protein: CSAIGGSMAYNEQFF.

This CDR3 reads CASSAAGTASTDTQYF. The CDR3 DNA follows: TGCGCCAGCAGCGCCGCTGGGACAGCAAGCACAGATACGCAGTATTTT. The chain employs TRBV5-1 and TRBJ2-3; 7 bases match TRBD1. Germline CDR1 reads SGHRS; CDR2 reads YFSETQ. Unmatched junction bases numbered 8, after V lost 4 bases and J lost 0 bases. This CDR3 is 16 amino acids long.

This clonotype turned up a few times. V usage is TRBV27 and J usage is TRBJ1-4, with 7 bases lining up with TRBD1. The V and J ends lost 4 bases and 0 bases, in that order; junction bases with no gene match: 5. Germline V CDR1 and CDR2: MNHEY, SMNVEV (reference sequence). The length of the CDR3 is 16 residues. The CDR3 DNA sequence: TGTGCCAGCAGTTCTGAAACAGGGGCAACTAATGAAAAACTGTTTTTT. This gives the protein CASSSETGATNEKLFF. The variable domain in full, completed from reference TRBV27 and TRBJ1-4, reads EAQVTQNPRYLITVTGKKLTVTCSQNMNHEYMSWYRQDPGLGLRQIYYSMNVEVTDKGDVPEGYKVSRKEKRNFPLILESPSPNQTSLYFCASSSETGATNEKLFFGSGTQLSVL.

This clonotype was seen many times. J is TRBJ1-4 and V is TRBV29-1; possibly TRBD1 for D (5 bases). The CDR3 is 13 amino acids. In germline, CDR1 is SQVTM, CDR2 ANQGSEA. Trimming shortened V by 7 bases and J by 8 bases, and 17 bases separated the two germline ends. The CDR3 coding sequence is TGCAGCGCTACGGCCCAGGGCGGAGAAAAACTGTTTTTT. The encoded protein is CSATAQGGEKLFF.